The 24 T cell receptor beta chains in this list originate from one sample, sequenced in a study of PD-L1 blockade in urothelial cancer. Sequenced by immunoSEQ multiplex PCR; TCRdb stores in-frame clones only, minus some. This sample has some 41,000 clones, with approximately 90% found just once. The sequences come from PBMCs, collected around atezolizumab (anti-PD-L1) treatment. The source of these receptors is a woman aged 60 to 75 with urothelial cancer.

The V gene is TRBV2, the J gene TRBJ2-7; a possible D gene is TRBD2 (5 bases). CDR1 is SNHLY and CDR2 is FYNNEI in the germline V gene. With 4 bases removed from V and 7 bases from J, the gap between germline ends came to 20 bases. The CDR3 contains 15 residues. The chain's CDR3 is CASSALSDPPREQYF. For the CDR3, the DNA is TGTGCCAGCAGTGCTCTTAGCGACCCTCCCAGAGAGCAGTACTTC.

This chain uses TRBV10-3 with TRBJ2-3; weak D call: TRBD1 (5 bases). The CDR3 sequence is 14 residues long. V lost 2 bases and J 1 base, leaving 7 bases between the germline ends. Germline-derived CDR1 and CDR2 are ENHRY and SYGVKD. As DNA, the CDR3 is TGTGCCATCAGTGAGGTCAGGGGCACAGATACGCAGTATTTT. As protein: CAISEVRGTDTQYF.

The V call is TRBV7-9, the J call TRBJ1-4; the D gene is possibly TRBD1 (5 bases). Per the germline V gene, CDR1 is SEHNR and CDR2 is FQNEAQ (reference sequence). CDR3 length: 15 residues. With 5 bases removed from V and 4 bases from J, the gap between germline ends came to 14 bases. The CDR3 DNA follows: TGTGCCAGCAGCATAGGTGACAGCCATAATGAAAAACTGTTTTTT. This translates into CASSIGDSHNEKLFF. The complete variable domain, with remaining parts taken from reference TRBV7-9 and TRBJ1-4, reads DTGVSQNPRHKITKRGQNVTFRCDPISEHNRLYWYRQTLGQGPEFLTYFQNEAQLEKSRLLSDRFSAERPKGSFSTLEIQRTEQGDSAMYLCASSIGDSHNEKLFFGSGTQLSVL.

The CDR3 here is CASTIGLFTDTQYF. The CDR3, as DNA: TGTGCCAGCACTATAGGACTATTCACAGATACGCAGTATTTT. J is TRBJ2-3 and V is TRBV6-1; perhaps TRBD2 as D (6 bases). V lost 7 bases to trimming and J lost 2 bases, with 13 bases between them. Per the germline V gene, CDR1 is MNHNS and CDR2 is SASEGT. This CDR3 is 14 amino acids long.

This clone was recorded a few times. The chain joins TRBV10-2 to TRBJ2-1; 9 positions agree with TRBD2. Trimming cost V 8 bases and J 7 bases; bases outside gene matches: 12. This CDR3 is built from 15 residues. Germline CDR1 reads WSHSY; CDR2 reads SAAADI. The CDR3 nucleotides read TGCGCCAGCCTCATGACTAGCGGTTTGCCTAATGAGCAGTTCTTC. The encoded protein is CASLMTSGLPNEQFF.

CDR3 nucleotide sequence: TGTGCCAGCAGTTATGAGGGTTCTACCGGGGAGCTGTTTTTT. Translated, it gives CASSYEGSTGELFF. The chain employs TRBV11-2 and TRBJ2-2; D is perhaps TRBD2 (5 bases). This CDR3 has 14 residues. Germline CDR1 reads SGHAT; CDR2 reads FQNNGV. Trimming took 6 bases from V and 5 from J, leaving 13 bases between them.

This chain connects TRBV18 to TRBJ2-1; 7 nucleotides match TRBD1. The ends lost 6 bases at V and 5 bases at J; junction bases unmatched: 4. From germline, CDR1 is KGHSH and CDR2 LQKENI. This CDR3 region has 13 residues. The CDR3, as DNA: TGTGCCAGCTCCCGGGGACAGAACAATGAGCAGTTCTTC. Its translation: CASSRGQNNEQFF.

The genes are TRBV7-9 and TRBJ2-2, with D maybe TRBD2 (5 bases). The CDR3 is 16 residues long. Germline V gene sequence: CDR1 SEHNR, CDR2 FQNEAQ (reference sequence). V lost 5 bases, J lost 7 bases, and 20 bases lay in between. In DNA, the CDR3 is TGTGCCAGCAGCGCAAACCGAGGGTACCAAGGCGGGGAGCTGTTTTTT. Translation: CASSANRGYQGGELFF.

The CDR3: CASSPQGTYEQYF. CDR3 nucleotide sequence: TGTGCCAGCAGCCCTCAGGGAACCTACGAGCAGTACTTC. The chain links TRBV2 to TRBJ2-7; D perhaps matches TRBD1 (5 bases). The V gene lost 6 bases and the J gene lost 2 bases, with 11 bases spanning the gap. The CDR3 is 13 amino acids. Germline V gives CDR1 SNHLY, CDR2 FYNNEI.

The gene calls are TRBV19 and TRBJ1-2; 9 bases are shared with TRBD1. There are 12 residues in the CDR3. Germline V gives CDR1 LNHDA, CDR2 SQIVND (reference sequence). V dropped 8 bases and J dropped 5; count of bases not matched to a gene: 3. CDR3 nucleotides: TGTGCCAGTTGGGACAGGGTTTATGGCTACACCTTC. Its translation is CASWDRVYGYTF.

This clone was observed a handful of times. CDR3 sequence: CASSPQQGPNTGELFF. CDR3 nucleotide sequence: TGTGCCAGCTCACCACAGCAGGGCCCGAACACCGGGGAGCTGTTTTTT. The V call is TRBV18, the J call TRBJ2-2, with D possibly TRBD1 on 5 matching bases. Trimming removed 1 base from V and 0 bases from J, with 9 bases in between. The CDR3 runs 16 residues. The germline V gene encodes CDR1 KGHSH and CDR2 LQKENI.

The gene calls are TRBV9 and TRBJ2-7, with D hard to call. Germline V gene sequence: CDR1 SGDLS, CDR2 YYNGEE. This CDR3 is built from 14 residues. Trimming removed 0 bases from V and 2 bases from J, with 9 bases in between. CDR3 DNA: TGTGCCAGCAGCGTAGGACTGGCTACCTACGAGCAGTACTTC. Translation gives CASSVGLATYEQYF. Filled out from reference TRBV9 and TRBJ2-7, the complete variable domain reads DSGVTQTPKHLITATGQRVTLRCSPRSGDLSVYWYQQSLDQGLQFLIQYYNGEERAKGNILERFSAQQFPDLHSELNLSSLELGDSALYFCASSVGLATYEQYFGPGTRLTVT.

The rearrangement links TRBV4-3 to TRBJ2-3; 9 bases are shared with TRBD1. Germline CDR1 and CDR2: LGHNA and YSLEER. This CDR3 contains 15 residues. The trim removed 4 bases at V and 2 bases at J, leaving 4 bases unmatched. The CDR3 DNA reads TGCGCCAGCAGCCCCCGGACAGGGGACACAGATACGCAGTATTTT. Translating gives CASSPRTGDTDTQYF.

The chain recombines TRBV5-1 with TRBJ2-5, with 7 bases fitting TRBD2. This CDR3 is built from 15 residues. The trim removed 4 bases at V and 0 bases at J, leaving 6 bases unmatched. Germline loops: CDR1 SGHRS, CDR2 YFSETQ. CDR3 in amino acids: CASSPLGGYQETQYF. The CDR3 DNA reads as TGCGCCAGCAGCCCACTCGGGGGGTACCAAGAGACCCAGTACTTC. Combining the CDR3 with reference TRBV5-1 and TRBJ2-5 gives the whole variable domain KAGVTQTPRYLIKTRGQQVTLSCSPISGHRSVSWYQQTPGQGLQFLFEYFSETQRNKGNFPGRFSGRQFSNSRSEMNVSTLELGDSALYLCASSPLGGYQETQYFGPGTRLLVL.

This clone was observed a handful of times. CDR3: CASSESGDTDTQYF. CDR3 bases: TGTGCCAGCAGTGAATCCGGGGACACAGATACGCAGTATTTT. The V call is TRBV2, the J call TRBJ2-3, with D perhaps TRBD2 (5 bases). This CDR3 is 14 amino acids long. Germline V lookup: CDR1 SNHLY, CDR2 FYNNEI. The V and J ends lost 2 bases and 2 bases respectively, with 8 bases between them. The full variable domain, in which reference TRBV2 and TRBJ2-3 provide the parts outside the CDR3, is EPEVTQTPSHQVTQMGQEVILRCVPISNHLYFYWYRQILGQKVEFLVSFYNNEISEKSEIFDDQFSVERPDGSNFTLKIRSTKLEDSAMYFCASSESGDTDTQYFGPGTRLTVL.

The rearrangement links TRBV14 to TRBJ2-3, with 7 bases aligning to TRBD2. This CDR3 comprises 17 residues. Looked up from germline, CDR1 is SGHDN and CDR2 is FVKESK. V lost 0 bases, J lost 3 bases, and 9 bases stayed unmatched. The CDR3 region has the DNA TGTGCCAGCAGCCAAGATAAGGCGGGAGCGGGTACAGATACGCAGTATTTT. Encoded protein: CASSQDKAGAGTDTQYF.

The V call is TRBV5-1, the J call TRBJ2-5, with TRBD2 matching over 15 bases. Germline CDR1 SGHRS, CDR2 YFSETQ. After removal of 4 bases from V and 5 bases from J, the junction contained 6 bases not matched to a gene. The CDR3 loop spans 16 amino acids. The CDR3 sequence: CASSTGTSGGWETQYF. The CDR3 DNA reads as TGCGCCAGCAGCACCGGGACTAGCGGGGGGTGGGAGACCCAGTACTTC.

The gene calls are TRBV6-5 and TRBJ2-2, with 8 bases that match TRBD1. Per germline, CDR1 MNHEY and CDR2 SVGAGI. The J segment lost 6 bases and the V segment lost 5 bases, leaving 5 bases of the junction unmatched. The CDR3 loop spans 14 amino acids. The CDR3 loop is CASSETGGAGELFF. The CDR3 DNA is TGTGCCAGCAGTGAAACAGGGGGAGCCGGGGAGCTGTTTTTT.

The chain uses TRBV5-1 and TRBJ2-7, with 8 positions matching TRBD1. V gave up 0 bases and J gave up 9 bases; unmatched junction bases: 5. Germline lookup yields CDR1 SGHRS and CDR2 YFSETQ. CDR3 length: 13 amino acids. The CDR3 is CASSLDAGTGQYF. Written as DNA, the CDR3 is TGCGCCAGCAGCTTGGATGCAGGGACAGGGCAGTACTTC. The whole variable domain, filled in from reference TRBV5-1 and TRBJ2-7, reads KAGVTQTPRYLIKTRGQQVTLSCSPISGHRSVSWYQQTPGQGLQFLFEYFSETQRNKGNFPGRFSGRQFSNSRSEMNVSTLELGDSALYLCASSLDAGTGQYFGPGTRLTVT.

The J gene is TRBJ2-5, the V gene TRBV4-1, with TRBD1 as a possible D gene (5 bases). The germline gives CDR1 MGHRA, CDR2 YSYEKL. Trimming shortened V by 0 bases and J by 0 bases, and 8 bases separated the two germline ends. This CDR3 has 15 amino acids. Here the CDR3 reads CASSQDKTDQETQYF. The CDR3 DNA is TGCGCCAGCAGCCAAGATAAGACAGACCAAGAGACCCAGTACTTC.

This clone was found once. This chain joins TRBV11-3 and TRBJ1-1; no firm D call. Germline-derived CDR1 and CDR2 are SGHNT and YENEEA. V lost 5 bases to trimming and J lost 4 bases, with 11 bases between them. The CDR3 covers 13 residues. CDR3: CASSASLSTEAFF. The CDR3 DNA reads TGTGCCAGCAGCGCGTCTTTATCCACTGAAGCTTTCTTT.

The rearrangement joins TRBV28 to TRBJ2-2; 11 bases are a match to TRBD1. The CDR3 is made up of 19 amino acids. J lost 0 bases, V lost 1 base, and 7 bases had no gene match. Germline CDR1 and CDR2: MDHEN and SYDVKM. As DNA, the CDR3 is TGTGCCAGCAGTTTATTAGGGAGGGGACAGGGGGCGAACACCGGGGAGCTGTTTTTT. It specifies CASSLLGRGQGANTGELFF.

The chain couples TRBV19 to TRBJ1-5, with unresolved D. Trimming cost V 7 bases and J 4 bases, with 11 bases left between them. The CDR3 covers 13 residues. Germline CDR1 reads LNHDA; CDR2 reads SQIVND (reference sequence). CDR3: CASTVGLNQPQHF. CDR3 coding DNA: TGTGCCAGTACCGTCGGGTTAAATCAGCCCCAGCATTTT.

The gene calls are TRBV7-9 and TRBJ2-7; 7 nucleotides match TRBD1. Trimming took 5 bases from V and 3 from J; bases not matched to a gene: 10. Germline V gene lookup returns CDR1 SEHNR and CDR2 FQNEAQ (reference sequence). The CDR3 contains 15 residues. As DNA, the CDR3 is TGTGCCAGCAGCCAGAGAGGGGGACAGTTCTACGAGCAGTACTTC. Protein: CASSQRGGQFYEQYF.